These 18 T cell receptor beta chains were sequenced from one sample in a study of response to subunit inactivated influenza vaccine. TCRdb re-called the RT-PCR reads with MiXCR, one entry per CDR3 protein. The sample lists 650,000 to 700,000 distinct CDR3 sequences; approximately 14% were seen once. The starting material was PBMCs from blood, obtained less than 13 days after vaccination. The receptors were sampled from a man between 50 and 59 years old who received an inactivated influenza vaccine.

This clonotype was counted many times. The V gene is TRBV5-6, the J gene TRBJ2-5; D unresolved. Deletions cut 0 bases from V and 0 bases from J, with 9 bases between. Per germline, CDR1 SGHDT and CDR2 YYEEEE. The CDR3 length is 15 residues. The CDR3 DNA reads as TGTGCCAGCAGCTTGGGGCTGTCGAACCAAGAGACCCAGTACTTC. Its translation: CASSLGLSNQETQYF.

This clonotype was counted only a few times. The chain links TRBV11-2 to TRBJ2-5, with D hard to call. The germline gives CDR1 SGHAT, CDR2 FQNNGV. Trimming took off 3 bases at V and 4 bases at J, with 9 bases between the two ends. The CDR3 totals 13 residues. CDR3 nucleotide sequence: TGTGCCAGCAGCTTTTCTGCGAGAGAGACCCAGTACTTC. Translated: CASSFSARETQYF.

This clonotype was seen many times. The chain uses TRBV12-3 or TRBV12-4 and TRBJ2-2, with a tentative D call TRBD1 (6 bases). This CDR3 has 15 amino acids. V dropped 0 bases and J dropped 5 bases, with 10 bases sitting between them. Written as DNA, the CDR3 is TGTGCCAGCAGTTTAGCGCCGAGGGGGACCGGGGAGCTGTTTTTT. Its translation is CASSLAPRGTGELFF.

The chain recombines TRBV2 with TRBJ1-5, with a tentative D call TRBD1 (5 bases). Germline assignment: CDR1 SNHLY and CDR2 FYNNEI. V was cut by 3 bases and J by 11 bases, with 17 bases left in between. CDR3 size: 14 residues. Here the CDR3 reads CASSDAATIRAQHF. The CDR3 DNA is TGTGCCAGCAGTGACGCGGCTACAATCAGGGCCCAGCATTTT.

This rearrangement joins TRBV4-1 to TRBJ2-7, with a weak D call TRBD1 (5 bases). Trimming took off 0 bases at V and 1 base at J, with 13 bases between the two ends. The CDR3 is 16 amino acids. The V gene's germline CDR1 is MGHRA and CDR2 YSYEKL. The CDR3 nucleotides are TGCGCCAGCAGCCAAGAACAGGTCGGTTTTTCCTACGAGCAGTACTTC. Protein sequence: CASSQEQVGFSYEQYF.

The chain employs TRBV10-2 and TRBJ2-1, with no clear D. The ends were cut back, 1 base at V and 7 bases at J, with 5 bases in the middle. CDR1 and CDR2 from the germline V gene are WSHSY and SAAADI. This CDR3 is built from 12 residues. DNA for the CDR3: TGCGCCAGCAGTGAGTACAATAATGAGCAGTTCTTC. This encodes CASSEYNNEQFF.

This clonotype was observed at least ten times. The genes are TRBV10-3 and TRBJ2-5, with TRBD2 matching 7 bases. This CDR3 is 14 amino acids long. Trimming removed 4 bases from V and 4 bases from J; junction bases left unmatched: 6. Germline V gene data show CDR1 as ENHRY and CDR2 as SYGVKD. CDR3 DNA: TGTGCCATCAGTGGTGCGGGAGAGGGAGAGACCCAGTACTTC. Translating gives CAISGAGEGETQYF.

The chain links TRBV4-3 to TRBJ1-1; 8 bases fit TRBD1. V was clipped by 2 bases and J by 5 bases; unmatched bases: 4. Germline CDR1 LGHNA, CDR2 YSLEER. CDR3 length equals 14 residues. For the CDR3, the DNA is TGCGCCAGCAGCCAACGGACAGGGTATACTGAAGCTTTCTTT. Translation gives CASSQRTGYTEAFF.

This clonotype turned up a few times. The rearrangement links TRBV5-1 to TRBJ1-1, with a possible D match to TRBD1 (5 bases). With 0 bases removed from V and 3 bases from J, the gap between germline ends came to 12 bases. The germline CDR1 and CDR2 sequences are SGHRS and YFSETQ. The CDR3 runs to 15 residues. CDR3 nucleotide sequence: TGCGCCAGCAGCTTGGCCCCAGGGATTGACACTGAAGCTTTCTTT. Amino acid sequence: CASSLAPGIDTEAFF.

The V and J genes are TRBV28 and TRBJ1-6; the D is unclear. The V gene's germline CDR1 is MDHEN and CDR2 SYDVKM. V lost 8 bases to trimming and J lost 12 bases, with 17 bases between them. CDR3 size: 13 residues. The CDR3: CASHPALKGPLHF. The CDR3 DNA reads TGTGCCAGCCACCCAGCTCTGAAGGGACCCCTCCACTTT.

This clonotype was observed at least ten times. The V and J genes are TRBV7-2 and TRBJ2-7, with D unresolved. V lost 3 bases and J lost 0, with 9 bases in between. Germline V gene sequence: CDR1 SGHTA, CDR2 FQGNSA. The CDR3 spans 14 residues. The DNA for the CDR3 is TGTGCCAGCAGCTTCAGCGTCTCCTCCTACGAGCAGTACTTC. Protein: CASSFSVSSYEQYF.

This sequence joins TRBV5-1 and TRBJ1-1, with 8 positions matching TRBD1. Germline CDR1 SGHRS, CDR2 YFSETQ. This CDR3 has 14 residues. After removal of 3 bases from V and 5 bases from J, the junction contained 6 bases not matched to a gene. The CDR3 sequence is CASSSGQGDTEAFF. The CDR3 coding sequence is TGCGCCAGCAGCTCAGGACAGGGTGATACTGAAGCTTTCTTT.

The chain links TRBV27 to TRBJ2-1, with no clear D. Trimming cost V 1 base and J 8 bases, with 12 bases left between them. This CDR3 has 14 residues. Germline CDR1 MNHEY, CDR2 SMNVEV (reference sequence). Written as DNA, the CDR3 is TGTGCCAGCAGTTTATACGCCTCGGCGGATGAGCAGTTCTTC. This sequence encodes CASSLYASADEQFF.

The CDR3 here is CASSPFKFHSSTPGELFF. As DNA, the CDR3 is TGTGCCAGCAGCCCCTTTAAGTTCCATTCATCTACCCCCGGGGAGCTGTTTTTT. V usage is TRBV27 and J usage is TRBJ2-2; D is undetermined. Trimming shortened V by 6 bases and J by 6 bases, and 26 bases separated the two germline ends. Germline V gives CDR1 MNHEY, CDR2 SMNVEV (reference sequence). CDR3 length: 18 residues.

This clonotype was observed a handful of times. The CDR3: CASSLSGQGKGEQYF. CDR3 nucleotides: TGTGCCAGCAGTTTAAGTGGACAGGGGAAGGGGGAGCAGTACTTC. J is TRBJ2-7 and V is TRBV28, with TRBD1 identical over 9 bases. The CDR3 length is 15 residues. CDR1 is MDHEN and CDR2 is SYDVKM in the germline V gene. Trimming took 2 bases from V and 7 from J; bases not matched to a gene: 9.

This clonotype has ten or more counts. The chain carries TRBV5-5 and TRBJ1-1; D not resolved. The CDR3 totals 14 residues. V was shortened by 4 bases and J by 5 bases, with 15 bases between the two germline ends. Per germline, CDR1 SGHKS and CDR2 YYEKEE (reference sequence). The CDR3 coding sequence is TGTGCCAGCAGCGCCTTGGTGTCGCGGACTGAAGCTTTCTTT. This sequence encodes CASSALVSRTEAFF.

The chain couples TRBV11-2 to TRBJ2-1, with TRBD1 matching 7 bases. V lost 6 bases, J lost 0 bases, and 8 bases stayed unmatched. The CDR3 has 16 amino acids. Germline lookup yields CDR1 SGHAT and CDR2 FQNNGV. CDR3 coding DNA: TGTGCCAGCAGTTCGAACAGGGGTTACTCCTACAATGAGCAGTTCTTC. Translating gives CASSSNRGYSYNEQFF.

The chain links TRBV3-1 to TRBJ2-3; D is unresolved. The length of the CDR3 is 12 residues. Per germline, CDR1 LGHDT and CDR2 YNNKEL (reference sequence). V gave up 1 base and J gave up 5 bases, with 4 bases separating them. CDR3 loop: CASSQGLDTQYF. The CDR3 DNA sequence: TGTGCCAGCAGCCAAGGGCTAGATACGCAGTATTTT.